This T cell receptor (beta chain) came from a study of T cell changes during pregnancy in multiple sclerosis. Here immunoSEQ multiplex PCR was the method, and the copy in TCRdb shows in-frame clones only, minus some. The table records 46,000 or so clones, around 95% of them present only once. The CDR3 loop spans 15 amino acids. CDR1 MNHEY and CDR2 SVGAGI come from the germline V gene. Trimming pared 2 bases from V and 4 bases from J, leaving 15 bases between. This chain joins TRBV6-5 and TRBJ2-7, with TRBD1 as a possible D gene (6 bases). This sequence was found in a female donor with multiple sclerosis, enrolled in a pregnancy study. The sample here was CD8+ T cells from peripheral blood mononuclear cells, taken after pregnancy. CDR3 nucleotide sequence: TGTGCCAGCAGTTACCAGGGGCCCACCCCATACGAGCAGTACTTC. Amino acid sequence: CASSYQGPTPYEQYF.